This T cell receptor beta chain was identified in a study of blood T cell repertoires in COVID-19 (TCRdb year 2020). Study-level background: Collaborator samples came from the United States, Italy and Spain and covered acute and convalescent phases of COVID-19. Where available, HLA class I and class II types were obtained from metadata supplied by the sample provider rather than from assay-based typing. Deeply sampled blood TCRbeta repertoires from subjects exposed to, actively infected with, or recovered from COVID-19 were included in the dataset. The material from the prospective study consisted of cDNA or gDNA derived from T cells, B-cell-depleted T cells, or PBMCs. The repertoires were released in a freely available public database intended as a resource for research on the immune response to SARS-CoV-2. The samples were drawn from the first 160 participants of the ongoing ImmuneRACE study and from 950 to 1,500 subjects provided by 6 global collaborators. The sample metadata nearly always contained a de-identified subject ID, COVID-19 status, age in years and sex. Results and caveats for the whole study, not just this receptor: The amount of clinical and demographic metadata varied by source and participant and was provided uncurated.

Participants in the prospective study were aged 18 to 89 years, lived in 24 United States geographic areas, and enrolled through a virtual design. Cohort assignment in the prospective study relied on participant-reported clinical history from a screening survey and a study questionnaire. For ImmuneRACE Cohort 3, a participant was defined as recovered based on two consecutive negative NP/OP PCR tests, clearance by a healthcare professional, or resolution of symptoms. Mobile phlebotomists in the prospective study collected whole blood, serum and a nasopharyngeal or oropharyngeal swab from every participant. Additional blood draws and questionnaires over an approximately two-month period could optionally be provided by prospective study participants. Before DNA extraction, blood samples from the prospective study were shipped at room temperature or frozen. On this clone itself: Its binding antigen is unknown. Base qualities are not provided; no much larger clone lies one nucleotide away.

Taken from cysteine to phenylalanine, the CDR3 has 16 residues. The read is trimmed to its CDR3 DNA, 48 bases read in frame from base 1. Sequences LNHDA (CDR1) and SQIVND (CDR2) are obtained from the germline V gene (reference sequence). The V and J ends are trimmed by 0 bases and 3 bases, leaving 12 bases between them. The immunoSEQ Assay, a bias-controlled multiplex PCR, was used to amplify TCRbeta CDR3 regions from genomic DNA. As for the authors' bioinformatics: The number of nucleated cells in each sample was estimated from the amplification of reference gene primers within the assay. To quantify the absolute abundance of each unique TCRbeta CDR3 rearrangement, sequence reads were collapsed and filtered. For each sample, productive Simpson clonality was calculated as the square root of Simpson's diversity index over productive rearrangements. TCRdb provides this immuneACCESS table in a form limited to in-frame rearrangements. Some clones are lacking; in checked studies, under half of them reflect an unresolved V gene, and why the rest are absent is not known. D and trimming were read from the DNA, whereas the V and J calls and clone size are those reported in that table. For this sample there are 330,000 or so clones; 92% appear just once. Approximately 18% of the sample rests with the top ten.

This TCR derives from a woman between 25 and 40 years old who had recovered from COVID-19. This sequence uses TRBV19 and TRBJ1-5, with an unclear D gene assignment. Source material: PBMCs or T cells enriched from blood (not recorded which). The CDR3 protein: CASSIESLASNQPQHF. DNA sequence: TGTGCCAGTAGTATAGAAAGTTTGGCCTCCAATCAGCCCCAGCATTTT.